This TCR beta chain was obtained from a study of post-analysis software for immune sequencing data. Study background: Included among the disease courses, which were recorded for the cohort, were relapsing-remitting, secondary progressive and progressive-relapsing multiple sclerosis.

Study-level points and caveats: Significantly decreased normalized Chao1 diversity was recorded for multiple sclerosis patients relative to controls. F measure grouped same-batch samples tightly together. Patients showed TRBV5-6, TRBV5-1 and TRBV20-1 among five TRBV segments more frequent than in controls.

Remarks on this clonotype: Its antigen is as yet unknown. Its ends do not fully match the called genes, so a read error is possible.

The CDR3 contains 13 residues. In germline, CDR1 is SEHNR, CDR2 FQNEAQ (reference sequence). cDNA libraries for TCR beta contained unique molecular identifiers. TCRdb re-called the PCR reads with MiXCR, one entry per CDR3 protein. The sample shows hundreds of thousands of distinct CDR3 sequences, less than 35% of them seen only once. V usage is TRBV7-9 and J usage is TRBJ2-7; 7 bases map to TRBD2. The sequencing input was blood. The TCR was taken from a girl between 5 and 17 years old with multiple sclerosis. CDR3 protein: CASTLAGGYEQYF. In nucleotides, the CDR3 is TGTGCCAGCACCTTAGCGGGTGGCTACGAGCAGTACTTC.